This paragraph reports one T cell receptor (beta chain). Its antigen is still unknown. The data belong to a study of monozygotic twins with cystic fibrosis. Study-level points and caveats: Low clonality (median roughly 0.009) suggested a mostly naive repertoire. Co-twins had the most similar V usage for 13 of 16 pairs, J for 8. Age, concordance and disease severity did not associate with shared CDR3 numbers.

TCRdb keeps only in-frame clones here, not all; method: immunoSEQ multiplex PCR. The sample holds approximately 24,000 clones, 96% seen once. V lost 6 bases to trimming and J lost 2 bases, with 13 bases between them. The germline V gene encodes CDR1 SNHLY and CDR2 FYNNEI. CDR3 length equals 14 residues. This TCR was recovered from a girl aged 2-9 years with cystic fibrosis. The V and J genes are TRBV2 and TRBJ2-5; D uncertain. The sample taken for sequencing was blood. In nucleotides, the CDR3 is TGTGCCAGCAGCCCAGGACCGACTCAAGAGACCCAGTACTTC. Its protein is CASSPGPTQETQYF. The whole variable domain, filled in from reference TRBV2 and TRBJ2-5, reads EPEVTQTPSHQVTQMGQEVILRCVPISNHLYFYWYRQILGQKVEFLVSFYNNEISEKSEIFDDQFSVERPDGSNFTLKIRSTKLEDSAMYFCASSPGPTQETQYFGPGTRLLVL.